Below, 8 T cell receptor beta chains from the same sample are listed, as sequenced in a study of blood T cell repertoires in COVID-19 (dated by TCRdb to 2019 to 2021). The library was prepared using the immunoSEQ multiplex PCR assay. The clones in this table, taken by TCRdb from immuneACCESS, are in-frame only. Not every clone is retained; where verified, under half of the shortfall comes from an unresolved V gene, and the cause of the rest is unknown. This sample has tens of thousands of clones in its table, and about 90% of those were observed once. Of the sample, around 14% is held by the ten largest clones. The material sequenced was peripheral blood. Receptors were obtained from a male donor with acute or convalescent COVID-19.

This clone has a single count. The chain employs TRBV6-2 or TRBV6-3 and TRBJ2-7, with 13 bases identical to TRBD2. The CDR3 is 17 residues long. Trimming removed 6 bases from V and 3 bases from J; junction bases left unmatched: 11. CDR1 MNHEY and CDR2 SVGEGT come from the germline V gene. DNA for the CDR3: TGTGCCAGCAGCCCTTCCGTGACTAGCGGGGGGATCTACGAGCAGTACTTC. It codes for CASSPSVTSGGIYEQYF.

The rearrangement uses TRBV10-3 and TRBJ1-2; 7 bases line up with TRBD1. Germline CDR1 is ENHRY and CDR2 is SYGVKD. The CDR3 length is 15 residues. V shed 0 bases and J 8 bases; nucleotides not matched to a gene: 9. In DNA form, the CDR3 reads TGTGCCATCAGTGAGTCGAGTGACAGGGATCGAGGCTACACCTTC. This codes for CAISESSDRDRGYTF.

The rearrangement links TRBV7-9 to TRBJ1-2, with a weak D call TRBD1 (5 bases). V dropped 5 bases and J dropped 4 bases, with 11 bases sitting between them. The V gene's germline CDR1 is SEHNR and CDR2 FQNEAQ (reference sequence). There are 13 residues in the CDR3. The CDR3 nucleotides are TGTGCCAGCAGCCCCCAGGGCGCCTATGGCTACACCTTC. This sequence encodes CASSPQGAYGYTF.

The genes are TRBV5-1 and TRBJ1-6, with 9 bases identical to TRBD1. Losses at the gene ends were 7 bases for V and 8 bases for J; bases not matched to a gene: 7. Germline loops: CDR1 SGHRS, CDR2 YFSETQ. The CDR3 totals 14 residues. CDR3 region: CASGGDREDSPLHF. In nucleotides, the CDR3 is TGCGCCAGCGGGGGGGACAGGGAGGATTCACCCCTCCACTTT.

V and J are TRBV7-2 and TRBJ2-7; maybe TRBD1 (5 bases). Germline CDR1 SGHTA, CDR2 FQGNSA. The CDR3 loop spans 14 amino acids. Trimming took off 3 bases at V and 6 bases at J, with 15 bases between the two ends. CDR3 DNA sequence: TGTGCCAGCAGCTTCTCCGCAGGGCTCCCCGAGCAGTACTTC. Translated, it gives CASSFSAGLPEQYF.

This chain joins TRBV28 and TRBJ1-1; TRBD1 aligns across 8 bases. The CDR3 has 15 amino acids. CDR1 is MDHEN and CDR2 is SYDVKM in the germline V gene. Unmatched junction bases numbered 10, after V lost 6 bases and J lost 4 bases. The CDR3 DNA is TGTGCCAGCAGCATTCAGACAGGGGCGAGCACTGAAGCTTTCTTT. It translates to CASSIQTGASTEAFF.

As concerns this clone: Its ends do not fully match the called genes, so a read error is possible. V is TRBV5-8 and J is TRBJ1-4, with 9 bases matching TRBD1. The CDR3 runs 16 residues. The germline V gene has CDR1 SGHTS and CDR2 YDEGEE. This CDR3 reads CASSFAGTGPNGKLFF. The CDR3 coding sequence is TGTGCCAGCAGCTTTGCCGGGACAGGGCCGAATGGAAAACTGTTTTTT.

The chain joins TRBV14 to TRBJ1-5, with D hard to call. Trimming removed 2 bases at V and 3 bases at J, with 17 bases between. Per germline, CDR1 SGHDN and CDR2 FVKESK. This CDR3 region has 17 residues. The CDR3 region has the DNA TGTGCCAGCAGCCAAACTACCGAGCACGGTTTCAATCAGCCCCAGCATTTT. This sequence encodes CASSQTTEHGFNQPQHF.